The table lists the clone carrying this T cell receptor beta chain with a few counts. These data come from a study of response to subunit inactivated influenza vaccine. The germline CDR1 and CDR2 sequences are SGHDT and YYEEEE. The CDR3 has 15 residues. The ends were cut back, 1 base at V and 5 bases at J, with 13 bases in the middle. From the RT-PCR reads, TCRdb called clonotypes with MiXCR, one entry per CDR3 protein. The sample includes about 700,000 distinct CDR3 sequences, approximately 14% seen only once; the top ten take around a tenth. This clonotype was obtained from a man in his fifties or sixties who received an inactivated influenza vaccine. This material consisted of PBMCs from blood, taken 11 to 12 days after vaccination. V is TRBV5-6 and J is TRBJ2-4; D assignment may be TRBD1 or TRBD2 (5 bases each). CDR3 residues: CASSLSGRVQNIQYF. CDR3 coding DNA: TGTGCCAGCAGCTTGAGCGGCAGGGTCCAAAACATTCAGTACTTC.